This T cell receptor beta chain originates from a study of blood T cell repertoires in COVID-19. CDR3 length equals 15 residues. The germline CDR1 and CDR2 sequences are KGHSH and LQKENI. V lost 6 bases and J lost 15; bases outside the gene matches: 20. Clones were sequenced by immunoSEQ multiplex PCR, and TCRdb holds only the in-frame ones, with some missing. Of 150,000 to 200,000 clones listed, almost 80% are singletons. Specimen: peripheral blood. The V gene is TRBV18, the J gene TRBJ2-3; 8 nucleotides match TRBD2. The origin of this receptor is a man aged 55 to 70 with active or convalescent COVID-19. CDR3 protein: CASSLLLELAEIPYF. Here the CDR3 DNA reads TGTGCCAGCTCCCTCCTTCTGGAACTAGCGGAGATCCCATATTTT.